These T cell receptor beta chains were read from a single sample in a study of blood T cell repertoires in COVID-19. Some clones are missing from TCRdb's copy, which holds only in-frame ones; the method was immunoSEQ multiplex PCR. The data hold roughly 57,000 clones, with almost 80% observed a single time. The sequencing sample was made of peripheral blood. These receptor sequences come from a man between 60 and 75 years old with acute or convalescent COVID-19. Each CDR3 is given with its conserved first and last residue. The order of the fields is V gene, J gene, D gene, clone size, CDR3 DNA, CDR3 protein. A D gene is named only where the DNA matches it firmly. Clone size appears in some rows only: once, few, many, or a class for an expanded clone.

TRBV5-4	TRBJ2-5	-	-	TGTGCCAGCAGCTTGAAGGGGATCCAAGAGACCCAGTACTTC	CASSLKGIQETQYF
TRBV27	TRBJ1-6	-	once	TGTGCCAGCAGTTTCGGTAGGGGAAATTCACCCCTCCACTTT	CASSFGRGNSPLHF
TRBV4-1	TRBJ2-1	TRBD2	once	TGCGCCAGCAGCCAAGTTCGAGCGGGGGTGACCTACAATGAGCAGTTCTTC	CASSQVRAGVTYNEQFF
TRBV7-3	TRBJ1-2	-	-	TGTGCCAGCAGCTTAACAGGGAGCAACTATGGCTACACCTTC	CASSLTGSNYGYTF
TRBV12-3/TRBV12-4	TRBJ2-4	TRBD2	once	TGTGCCAGCAGTAGTCCCGGGACTAGCAGGTTC	CASSSPGTSRF
TRBV19	TRBJ1-2	TRBD1	-	TGTGCCAGTGGGCTGGGACAGGTTGCTGGTGGCTACACCTTC	CASGLGQVAGGYTF
TRBV29-1	TRBJ2-1	-	-	TGCAGCGCCCCTGGGCTGGGCAGGAAGAATGAGCAGTTCTTC	CSAPGLGRKNEQFF
TRBV10-2	TRBJ2-7	-	few	TGCGCCAGCAGTGAGTCGAGTCCCGGAGCCTACGAGCAGTACTTC	CASSESSPGAYEQYF
TRBV29-1	TRBJ2-3	-	-	TGCAGCGTTGTGAGTCTTAGCGGCACAGATACGCAGTATTTT	CSVVSLSGTDTQYF
TRBV7-3	TRBJ2-1	-	-	TGTGCCAGCAGCCTGGGCTCGAGCTCCTACAATGAGCAGTTCTTC	CASSLGSSSYNEQFF
TRBV12-3/TRBV12-4	TRBJ1-2	TRBD1	-	TGTGCCAGCAGTTTGGGACAGGGGTATGGCTACACCTTC	CASSLGQGYGYTF
TRBV7-6	TRBJ1-1	-	-	TGTGCCAGCAGCTTAGGTATGAACACTGAAGCTTTCTTT	CASSLGMNTEAFF
TRBV2	TRBJ1-2	TRBD1	-	TGTGCCAGCAGCCTCCGACAGGGAGGTCCCTATGGCTACACCTTC	CASSLRQGGPYGYTF
TRBV5-6	TRBJ1-1	-	-	TGTGCCAGCAGCTTTAGGGGGAACACTGAAGCTTTCTTT	CASSFRGNTEAFF
TRBV24-1	TRBJ2-6	TRBD1	-	TGTGCCACCAGTGACCCTTTGACAGGGGGAGCTGGGGCCAACGTCCTGACTTTC	CATSDPLTGGAGANVLTF
TRBV12-3/TRBV12-4	TRBJ1-2	TRBD1	-	TGTGCCAGCAGTCGACAGGGTCGCTATGGCTACACCTTC	CASSRQGRYGYTF
TRBV10-3	TRBJ2-1	TRBD1	-	TGTGCCATCAGTGAGGCTCCGGGACAGAAAACCATCTACAATGAGCAGTTCTTC	CAISEAPGQKTIYNEQFF
TRBV19	TRBJ2-5	TRBD2	-	TGTGCCAGTAGTATTGGGGCTAGCGGGGGCCTTGGGGAGACCCAGTACTTC	CASSIGASGGLGETQYF
TRBV5-1	TRBJ2-2	TRBD1	-	TGCGCCAGCAGCTTGACAGGGGGACCAGCCGGGGAGCTGTTTTTT	CASSLTGGPAGELFF
TRBV7-2	TRBJ1-1	-	-	TGTGCCAGCAGCTTAGCGGGAGAGAACACTGAAGCTTTCTTT	CASSLAGENTEAFF
TRBV5-1	TRBJ2-2	TRBD2	-	TGCGCCAGCCCACGAATCGGGGGGGGCGACACCGGGGAGCTGTTTTTT	CASPRIGGGDTGELFF
TRBV9	TRBJ1-2	TRBD1	-	TGTGCCAGCAGCTTCCGAGGGACAGGGCTGCTTAACTATGGCTACACCTTC	CASSFRGTGLLNYGYTF
TRBV7-9	TRBJ2-7	TRBD2	-	TGTGCCAGCACCCTCAGCGGGGTCTACGAGCAGTACTTC	CASTLSGVYEQYF
TRBV29-1	TRBJ1-4	-	-	TGCAGCGTTGAACGGTTCGGGGGAACTAATGAAAAACTGTTTTTT	CSVERFGGTNEKLFF
TRBV7-3	TRBJ2-1	-	-	TGTGCCAGCAGCTGGGGACTTGACGGATCTTTTTTGGATCGTTACAATGAGCAGTTCTTC	CASSWGLDGSFLDRYNEQFF
TRBV2	TRBJ2-2	TRBD1	-	TGTGCCAGCAGCACAGGGGCGGACGGGGAGCTGTTTTTT	CASSTGADGELFF
TRBV7-3	TRBJ2-5	TRBD1	few	TGTGCCAGCAGCTTAAACAGGGGGCAGGAGACCCAGTACTTC	CASSLNRGQETQYF
TRBV7-2	TRBJ2-7	TRBD1	few	TGTGCCAGCAGTCGCCGACAGGGGGCCCCCTACGAGCAGTACTTC	CASSRRQGAPYEQYF
TRBV4-1	TRBJ1-5	TRBD1	-	TGCGCCAGCAGCCAAGAACCCCTGACAGGGGTGGATCGTCCCCAGCATTTT	CASSQEPLTGVDRPQHF
TRBV19	TRBJ2-3	-	-	TGTGCCAGTAGTATAGGCAGGTCCAGCCCTACGCAGTATTTT	CASSIGRSSPTQYF
TRBV7-3	TRBJ2-1	-	-	TGTGCCAGCAGCTTACAGGCGCACAATGAGCAGTTCTTC	CASSLQAHNEQFF
TRBV6-6	TRBJ1-5	TRBD1	-	TGTGCCAGCAGTTACGGGACAGGGAATCAGCCCCAGCATTTT	CASSYGTGNQPQHF
TRBV24-1	TRBJ2-2	TRBD1	few	TGTGCCACCGACGACAGGGGAACCGGGGAGCTGTTTTTT	CATDDRGTGELFF
TRBV5-3	TRBJ2-7	TRBD1	few	TGTGCCAGAAGCCCTAGGGGGCCCTACGAGCAGTACTTC	CARSPRGPYEQYF
TRBV10-3	TRBJ2-7	TRBD1	few	TGTGCCATCAGTGATCCGGGACAGGGGAATTCCTACGAGCAGTACTTC	CAISDPGQGNSYEQYF
TRBV25-1	TRBJ1-2	TRBD1	-	TGTGCCAGCAGTGATCCGGGACAGGGGGCGCATGGCTACACCTTC	CASSDPGQGAHGYTF
TRBV6-5	TRBJ1-1	-	-	TGTGCCAGCAATACAGGTAGGGGGAACACTGAAGCTTTCTTT	CASNTGRGNTEAFF
TRBV2	TRBJ1-5	TRBD1	-	TGTGCCAGCAGCCCGGGGACAGGGGGCGCGCCGTCCCAGCATTTT	CASSPGTGGAPSQHF
TRBV7-8	TRBJ2-7	-	-	TGTGCCAGCAGCTCTCGGGACAATCCCTACGAGCAGTACTTC	CASSSRDNPYEQYF
TRBV24-1	TRBJ2-1	TRBD1	-	TGTGCCACCAGTGATTCCATCACGGGACAGGGGGTCAATGAGCAGTTCTTC	CATSDSITGQGVNEQFF
TRBV5-1	TRBJ2-2	-	once	TGCGCCAGCAGCTTGGTGGCAGAAACCGGGGAGCTGTTTTTT	CASSLVAETGELFF
TRBV19	TRBJ1-1	TRBD1	-	TGTGCCAGTAGTCGACAGGGAAACACTGAAGCTTTCTTT	CASSRQGNTEAFF
TRBV5-1	TRBJ1-1	TRBD1	-	TGCGCCAGCAGCTGGTGGACAGGGGGCGCAGGCACTGAAGCTTTCTTT	CASSWWTGGAGTEAFF
TRBV6-6	TRBJ2-3	-	-	TGTGCCAGCACCAACAGGGGGAGGGGCACAGATACGCAGTATTTT	CASTNRGRGTDTQYF
TRBV7-3	TRBJ2-2	TRBD2	-	TGTGCCAGCAGCGTCTCTAGCGGTTCCGGGGAGCTGTTTTTT	CASSVSSGSGELFF
TRBV9	TRBJ2-5	TRBD1	few	TGTGCCAGCAGCGCGGGACAGGGGTTCCAAGAGACCCAGTACTTC	CASSAGQGFQETQYF
TRBV5-1	TRBJ2-2	-	few	TGCGCCAGCAGCTCGCTCGTTTACTATTCCAGCACCGGGGAGCTGTTTTTT	CASSSLVYYSSTGELFF
TRBV28	TRBJ2-2	-	-	TGTGCCAGCATCAACTGGAACACCGGGGAGCTGTTTTTT	CASINWNTGELFF
TRBV18	TRBJ1-2	-	few	TGTGCCAGCTCACCAAATAGAGTTGACAGACCCGACTATGGCTACACCTTC	CASSPNRVDRPDYGYTF
TRBV29-1	TRBJ2-1	TRBD2	-	TGCAGCGTCGGTGTGGTAGCGGGGGGGTCCTACAATGAGCAGTTCTTC	CSVGVVAGGSYNEQFF